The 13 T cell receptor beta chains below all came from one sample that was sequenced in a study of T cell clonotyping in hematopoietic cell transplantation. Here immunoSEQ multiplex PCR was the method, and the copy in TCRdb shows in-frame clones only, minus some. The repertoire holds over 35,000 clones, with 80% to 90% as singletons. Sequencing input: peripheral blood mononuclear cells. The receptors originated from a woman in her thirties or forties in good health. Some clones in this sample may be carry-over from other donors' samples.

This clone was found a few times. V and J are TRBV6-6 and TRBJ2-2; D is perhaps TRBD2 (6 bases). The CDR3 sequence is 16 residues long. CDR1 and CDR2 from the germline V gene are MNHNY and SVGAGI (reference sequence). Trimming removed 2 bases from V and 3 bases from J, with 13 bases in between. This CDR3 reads CASSYRSGGDTGELFF. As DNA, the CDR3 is TGTGCCAGCAGTTACAGATCGGGCGGGGACACCGGGGAGCTGTTTTTT.

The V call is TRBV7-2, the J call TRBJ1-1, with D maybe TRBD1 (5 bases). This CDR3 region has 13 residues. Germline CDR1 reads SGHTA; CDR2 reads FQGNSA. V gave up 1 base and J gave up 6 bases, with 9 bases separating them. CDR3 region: CASSLETVAEAFF. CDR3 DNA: TGTGCCAGCAGCTTAGAGACAGTGGCTGAAGCTTTCTTT.

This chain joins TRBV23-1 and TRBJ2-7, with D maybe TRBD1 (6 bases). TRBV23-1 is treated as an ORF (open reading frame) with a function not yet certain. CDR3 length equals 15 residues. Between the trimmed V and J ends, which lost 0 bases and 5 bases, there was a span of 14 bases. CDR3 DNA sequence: TGCGCCAGCAGTCAATCCCCCAGGGGCTGGCACGAGCAGTACTTC. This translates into CASSQSPRGWHEQYF.

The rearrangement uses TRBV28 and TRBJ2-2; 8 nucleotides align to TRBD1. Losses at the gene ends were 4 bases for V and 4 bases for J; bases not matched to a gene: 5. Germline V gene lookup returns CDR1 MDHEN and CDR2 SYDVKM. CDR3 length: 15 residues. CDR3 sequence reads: CASSSGGASTGELFF. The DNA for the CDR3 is TGTGCCAGCAGTTCAGGGGGCGCATCCACCGGGGAGCTGTTTTTT. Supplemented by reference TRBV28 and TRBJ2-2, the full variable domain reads DVKVTQSSRYLVKRTGEKVFLECVQDMDHENMFWYRQDPGLGLRLIYFSYDVKMKEKGDIPEGYSVSREKKERFSLILESASTNQTSMYLCASSSGGASTGELFFGEGSRLTVL.

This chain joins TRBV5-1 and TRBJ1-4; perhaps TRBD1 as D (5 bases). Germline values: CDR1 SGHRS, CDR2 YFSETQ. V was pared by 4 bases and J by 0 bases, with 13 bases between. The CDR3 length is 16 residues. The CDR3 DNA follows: TGCGCCAGCAGCCCGGCTGGGGCAACAACTAATGAAAAACTGTTTTTT. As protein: CASSPAGATTNEKLFF.

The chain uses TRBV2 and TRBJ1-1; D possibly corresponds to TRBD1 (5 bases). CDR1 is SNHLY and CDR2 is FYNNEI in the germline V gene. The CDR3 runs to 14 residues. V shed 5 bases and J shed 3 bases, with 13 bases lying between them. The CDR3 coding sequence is TGTGCCAGCAGTCTTGGACAAGGGGACACTGAAGCTTTCTTT. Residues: CASSLGQGDTEAFF.

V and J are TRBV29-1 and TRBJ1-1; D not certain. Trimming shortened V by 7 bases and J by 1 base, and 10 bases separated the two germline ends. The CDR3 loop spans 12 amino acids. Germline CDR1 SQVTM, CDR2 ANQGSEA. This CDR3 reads CSDGRTNTEAFF. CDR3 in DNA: TGCAGCGATGGGCGGACGAACACTGAAGCTTTCTTT.

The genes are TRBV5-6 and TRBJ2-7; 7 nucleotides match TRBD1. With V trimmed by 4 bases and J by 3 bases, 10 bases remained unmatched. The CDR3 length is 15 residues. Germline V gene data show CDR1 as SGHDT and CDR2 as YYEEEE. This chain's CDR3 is CASSRTGTEFYEQYF. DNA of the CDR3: TGTGCCAGCAGCAGAACCGGGACAGAATTCTACGAGCAGTACTTC.

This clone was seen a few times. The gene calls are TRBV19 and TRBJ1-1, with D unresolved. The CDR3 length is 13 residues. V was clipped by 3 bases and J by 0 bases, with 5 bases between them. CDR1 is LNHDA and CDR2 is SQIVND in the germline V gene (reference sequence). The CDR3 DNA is TGTGCCAGTAGTATTTGGGTGAACACTGAAGCTTTCTTT. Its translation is CASSIWVNTEAFF.

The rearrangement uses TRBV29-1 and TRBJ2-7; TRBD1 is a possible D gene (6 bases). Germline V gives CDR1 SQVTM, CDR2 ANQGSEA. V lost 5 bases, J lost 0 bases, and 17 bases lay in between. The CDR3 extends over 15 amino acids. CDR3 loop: CSVSSTPGASYEQYF. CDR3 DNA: TGCAGCGTTTCGAGCACCCCAGGGGCCTCCTACGAGCAGTACTTC.

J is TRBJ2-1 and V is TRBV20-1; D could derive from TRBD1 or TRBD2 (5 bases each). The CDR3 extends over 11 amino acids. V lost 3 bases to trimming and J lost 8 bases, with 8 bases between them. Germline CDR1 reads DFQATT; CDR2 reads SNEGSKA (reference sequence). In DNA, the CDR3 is TGCAGTGCTAGGGGGGATTATGAGCAGTTCTTC. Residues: CSARGDYEQFF.

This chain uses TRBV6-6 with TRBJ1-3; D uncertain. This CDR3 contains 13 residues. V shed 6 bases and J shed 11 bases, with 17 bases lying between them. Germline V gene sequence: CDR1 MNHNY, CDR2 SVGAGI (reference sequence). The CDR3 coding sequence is TGTGCCAGCAGCCCCGAACCGTGGGCGGCCATATATTTT. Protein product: CASSPEPWAAIYF.

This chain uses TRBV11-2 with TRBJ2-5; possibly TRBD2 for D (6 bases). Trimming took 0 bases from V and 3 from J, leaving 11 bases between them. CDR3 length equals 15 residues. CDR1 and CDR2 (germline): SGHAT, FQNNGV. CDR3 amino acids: CASSLDPRGEETQYF. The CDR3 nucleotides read TGTGCCAGCAGCTTAGACCCGCGGGGCGAAGAGACCCAGTACTTC.